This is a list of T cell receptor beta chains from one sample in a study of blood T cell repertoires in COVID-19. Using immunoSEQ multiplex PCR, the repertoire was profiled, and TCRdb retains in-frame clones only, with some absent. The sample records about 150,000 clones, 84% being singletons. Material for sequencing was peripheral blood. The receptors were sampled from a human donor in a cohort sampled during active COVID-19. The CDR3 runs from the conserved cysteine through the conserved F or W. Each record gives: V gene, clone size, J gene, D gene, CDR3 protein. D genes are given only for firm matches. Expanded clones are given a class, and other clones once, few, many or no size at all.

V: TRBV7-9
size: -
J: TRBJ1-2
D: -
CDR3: CASSPDPRYGYTF

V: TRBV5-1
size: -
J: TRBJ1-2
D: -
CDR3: CASSLVTGYGYTF

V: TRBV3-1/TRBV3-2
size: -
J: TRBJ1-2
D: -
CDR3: CASQDSHYGYTF

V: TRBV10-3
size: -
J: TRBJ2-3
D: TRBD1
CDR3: CAISFQGATDTQYF

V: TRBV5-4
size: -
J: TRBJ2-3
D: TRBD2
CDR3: CASSPAGGDTQYF

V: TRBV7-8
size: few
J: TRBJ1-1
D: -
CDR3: CASSRGRMNTEAFF

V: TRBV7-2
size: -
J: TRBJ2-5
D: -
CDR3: CASSLVGDQETQYF

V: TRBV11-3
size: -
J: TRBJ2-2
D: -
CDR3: CASSHDTTGELFF

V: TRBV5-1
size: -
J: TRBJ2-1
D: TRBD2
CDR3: CASSPLAGGSLF

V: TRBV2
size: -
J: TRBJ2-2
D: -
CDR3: CASRAGANTGELFF

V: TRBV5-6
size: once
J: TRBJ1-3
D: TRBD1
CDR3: CASSLGDRGRSIYF

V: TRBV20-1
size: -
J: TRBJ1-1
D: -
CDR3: CSASRTRDTEAFF

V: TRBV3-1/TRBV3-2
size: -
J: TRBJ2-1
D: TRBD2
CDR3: CASSQDLAGGPLYYNEQFF

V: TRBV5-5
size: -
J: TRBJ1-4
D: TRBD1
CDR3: CASSPGGQLNEKLFF

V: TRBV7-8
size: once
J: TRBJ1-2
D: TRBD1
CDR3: CASRVRAGGNYGYTF

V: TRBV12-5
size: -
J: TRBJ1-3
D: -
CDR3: CASGSSGGFISGNTIYF

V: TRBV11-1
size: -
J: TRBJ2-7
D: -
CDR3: CASSPAGTYEQYF

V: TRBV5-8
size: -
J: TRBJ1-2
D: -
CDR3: CASSAAVLYGYTF

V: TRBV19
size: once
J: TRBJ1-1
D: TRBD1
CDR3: CASSSPGQGNTEAFF

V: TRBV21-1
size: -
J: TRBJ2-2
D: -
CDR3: CASSKVRTSGVTGELFF

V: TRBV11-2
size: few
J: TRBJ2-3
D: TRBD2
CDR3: CASSLGLAGQTSTDTQYF

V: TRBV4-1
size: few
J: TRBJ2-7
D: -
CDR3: CASSQGQGLEQYF

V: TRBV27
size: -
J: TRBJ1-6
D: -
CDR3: CASTGTFGANSPLHF

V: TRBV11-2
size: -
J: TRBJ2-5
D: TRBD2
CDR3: CASSLGRLAVETQYF

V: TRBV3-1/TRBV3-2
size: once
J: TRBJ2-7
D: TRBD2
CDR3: CASSRTSGGEYEQYF

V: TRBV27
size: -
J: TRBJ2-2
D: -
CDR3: CASGDSQPNTGELFF

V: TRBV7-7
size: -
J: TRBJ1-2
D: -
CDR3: CASSGRTGSGLGYTF

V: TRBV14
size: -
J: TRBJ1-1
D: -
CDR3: CASSQESVTEAFF

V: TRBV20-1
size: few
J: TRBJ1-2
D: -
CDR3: CSASDQGLYHYGYTF

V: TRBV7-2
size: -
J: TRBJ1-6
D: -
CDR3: CASSPDSSYNSPLHF

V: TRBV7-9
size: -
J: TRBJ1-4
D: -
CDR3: CASSLGRAQYGSNEKLFF

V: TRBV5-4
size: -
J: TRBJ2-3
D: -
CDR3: CASSPRGLRNTQYF

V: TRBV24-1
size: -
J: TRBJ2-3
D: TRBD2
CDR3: CATSDPGLASTDTQYF

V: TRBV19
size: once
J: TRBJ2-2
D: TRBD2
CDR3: CASSIVARSPGTSGSAGELFF

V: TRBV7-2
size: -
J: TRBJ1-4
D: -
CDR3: CASSQLGRANEKLFF

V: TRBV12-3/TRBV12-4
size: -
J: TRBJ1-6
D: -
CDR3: CASRTSNSPLHF

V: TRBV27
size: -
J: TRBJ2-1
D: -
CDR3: CASSFYRVRTYNEQFF

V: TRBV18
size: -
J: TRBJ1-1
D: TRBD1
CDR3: CASSPDRGTEAFF

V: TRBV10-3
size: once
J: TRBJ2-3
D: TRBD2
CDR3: CAISPGLVTDTQYF

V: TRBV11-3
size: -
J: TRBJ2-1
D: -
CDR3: CASSSDGPNEQFF

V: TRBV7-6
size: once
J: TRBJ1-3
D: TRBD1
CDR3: CASSARSGQGTLGNTIYF

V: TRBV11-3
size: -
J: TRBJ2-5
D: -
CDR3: CASSSRQAQETQYF

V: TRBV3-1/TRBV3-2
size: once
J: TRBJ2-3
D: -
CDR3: CASSQTGGMTDTQYF

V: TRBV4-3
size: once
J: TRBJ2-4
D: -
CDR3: CASSQDQEAGNIQYF

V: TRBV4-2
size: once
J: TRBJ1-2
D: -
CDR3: CASSQDVQVFSGYTF

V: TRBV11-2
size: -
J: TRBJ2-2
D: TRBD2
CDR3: CASTPGGGAGGELFF

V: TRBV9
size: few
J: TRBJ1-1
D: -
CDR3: CASRAWEVGAEAFF

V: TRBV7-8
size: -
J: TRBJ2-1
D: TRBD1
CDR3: CASSTEGAATNEQFF

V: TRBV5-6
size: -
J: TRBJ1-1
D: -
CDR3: CASSQRRAGAFF

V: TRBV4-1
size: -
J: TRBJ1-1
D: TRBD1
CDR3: CASSQVSRGRRGTEAFF

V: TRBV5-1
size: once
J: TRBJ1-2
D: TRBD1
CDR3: CASSPGDRSRAHGYTF

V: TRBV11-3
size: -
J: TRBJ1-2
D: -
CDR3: CASSLESVGYTF

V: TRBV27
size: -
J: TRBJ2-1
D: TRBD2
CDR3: CARAGTRGVEQFF